This T cell receptor beta chain was profiled in a study of tumor-infiltrating lymphocytes in primary liver carcinoma (dated by TCRdb to between 2016 and 2019). For the wider study: Roughly five patients with histopathologically diagnosed primary liver carcinoma underwent surgical resection in China between November 2015 and March 2016. Hepatocellular carcinoma (four) or combined HCC and intrahepatic cholangiocarcinoma (one) was present in the five patients, who were three men and two women aged 30 to 69 years. A total of about 35 specimens from 5 patients, comprising approximately 25 tumor regions, 5 adjacent noncancerous liver tissues and 5 peripheral blood samples, were covered by TCRbeta repertoire sequencing. The study combined TCRbeta repertoire sequencing, expression microarrays and whole-exome sequencing across five regions of each liver tumor, with adjacent normal tissue and blood. Reproducibility between technical replicate repertoires was high, with correlation coefficients above 0.95 and mean shared-clone rates around 0.88. Samples yielded roughly 3.65 to 7.5 million productive TCRbeta reads; read depth did not differ significantly between tissue types. The tumors of the five patients were staged as T1-T3 N0M0, with maximum diameters ranging from about 4 to 11 cm.

Overall results and qualifications from the work: With just a few patients in the study, the authors point out that the findings should be validated in a larger study. Because the samples were bulk and unsorted, CD4+ and CD8+ T cell repertoires could not be compared. Repertoire overlap was found to be higher between tumor regions (mean around 35%) than between tumor-adjacent (roughly 17%) or tumor-blood (around 15%) pairs, consistent with antigen-driven expansion. Only the TCR beta chain was sequenced, so true repertoire diversity is likely underestimated because unpaired alpha chains were not captured. Compared with blood, tumors had a significantly larger share of the repertoire taken up by the top 250 clones (p = 0.039).

Blood RNA was extracted from unsorted whole blood using TRIzol reagent, and germline DNA was obtained with the DNeasy Blood & Tissue kit. Chronic HBV infection was present in the patients, and the patients were treatment-naive at sampling. Before surgery, roughly 4.2 milliliters of peripheral blood were drawn into K2EDTA tubes. Including cysteine and phenylalanine, the CDR3 has 12 amino acids. The kept DNA is CDR3 alone, 36 bases in frame from the first base. V loses 4 bases of germline sequence and J loses 4 bases, and the interval between the two ends is 8 bases. According to the germline V gene (reference sequence), CDR1 reads SEHNR and CDR2 reads FQNEAQ. On this clonotype itself: The antigen it recognizes is unknown. Base qualities are not recorded, but no much larger clone differs from it by a single base.

Starting from about 500 ng total RNA, TCRbeta-specific cDNA was produced by reverse transcription with a constant-region primer and ProtoScript II reverse transcriptase. Construction of the TCRbeta libraries relied on three nested rounds of multiplex PCR, following a slightly modified ARM-PCR procedure. Each of the first two PCR rounds ran for 9 to 11 cycles using multiplex TRBV1-TRBV30 forward primers together with a Cbeta reverse primer. Sample barcodes and Illumina adapters were added in a final 25-cycle PCR using Deep VentR polymerase. Before sequencing, amplicons between 200 and 500 bp were purified from gel using a QIAquick gel extraction kit. An Illumina HiSeq 2500 was used to sequence the TCRbeta amplicons with 250-bp paired-end reads. Per the source publication's procedure: To recover full CDR3 sequences, reads were quality-trimmed using Trimmomatic v0.33 and paired reads were then merged using FLASH v1.2.11. V, D and J germline segments were assigned to the rearranged TCRbeta sequences using MiGEC v1.2.1b. Clonotype statistics and Shannon-Wiener diversity indices were calculated with VDJtools v1.0.0. To cut down on sampling bias, every analysis after diversity analysis relied on just the 250 most abundant clonotypes from each sample. TCRdb redid the processing of the public reads, applying fastp at Q25 and MiXCR, and retained in-frame beta chains. Here each entry gathers all rows of one CDR3 protein and keeps the most common genes and DNA. TCRdb, not the original authors, processed these V and J calls. A total of a few hundred thousand distinct CDR3 sequences appear in this sample, 50% to 60% of them only once. Over 15% of the sample comes from the top ten.

Sequencing was performed on peripheral blood. This receptor was taken from a woman in her twenties or thirties with primary liver carcinoma and hepatitis B virus infection. The sequence links TRBV7-9 to TRBJ2-7; the D gene cannot be resolved reliably. The base sequence is TGTGCCAGCAGCTACCTCGAGTACGAGCAGTACTTC. It specifies CASSYLEYEQYF.